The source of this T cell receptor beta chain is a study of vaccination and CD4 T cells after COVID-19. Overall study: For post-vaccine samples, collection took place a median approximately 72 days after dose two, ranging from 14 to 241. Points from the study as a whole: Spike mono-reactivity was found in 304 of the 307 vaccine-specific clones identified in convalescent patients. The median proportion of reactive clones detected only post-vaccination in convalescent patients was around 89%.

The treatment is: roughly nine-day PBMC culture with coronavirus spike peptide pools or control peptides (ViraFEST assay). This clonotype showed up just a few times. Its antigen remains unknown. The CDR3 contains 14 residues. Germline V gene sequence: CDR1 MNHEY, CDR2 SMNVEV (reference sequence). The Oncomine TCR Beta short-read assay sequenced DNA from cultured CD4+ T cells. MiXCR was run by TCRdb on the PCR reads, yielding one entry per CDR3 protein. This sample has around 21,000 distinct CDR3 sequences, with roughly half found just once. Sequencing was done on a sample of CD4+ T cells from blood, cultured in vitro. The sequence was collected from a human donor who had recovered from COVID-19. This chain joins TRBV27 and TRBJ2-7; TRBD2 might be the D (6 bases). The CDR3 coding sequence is TGTGCTTGGGAGGTACTTGTCCACGCCTACGAGCAGTACTTC. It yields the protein CAWEVLVHAYEQYF.